These T cell receptor beta chains were read from a single sample in a study of blood T cell repertoires in COVID-19. TCRdb keeps only in-frame clones here, not all; method: immunoSEQ multiplex PCR. The data contain 300,000 to 400,000 clones, around 87% of them singletons. The sample was peripheral blood. These receptors originate from a woman between 45 and 60 years old with COVID-19, enrolled during active disease. Both conserved end residues are part of each CDR3. The D gene is left open where the match is weak. Rows give clone size only sometimes, using once, few, many, or a class for an expanded clone.

>15|TRBV5-1|-|TRBJ2-7|TRBD2
CASSPRAAGGGEQYF
TGCGCCAGCAGCCCCCGGGCAGCGGGAGGGGGCGAGCAGTACTTC
>14|TRBV18|-|TRBJ1-1|TRBD1
CASSPGQINTEAFF
TGTGCCAGCTCACCGGGACAGATAAACACTGAAGCTTTCTTT
>17|TRBV2|-|TRBJ1-4|-
CASSRDRKGPTNEKLFF
TGTGCCAGCAGTCGAGACAGGAAGGGACCAACTAATGAAAAACTGTTTTTT
>17|TRBV19|once|TRBJ2-1|-
CATSRYPGVLSYNEQFF
TGTGCCACAAGTAGATACCCGGGGGTGCTCTCCTACAATGAGCAGTTCTTC
>16|TRBV11-2|-|TRBJ1-3|-
CASSLISRYHGNTIYF
TGTGCCAGCAGCTTAATTAGCCGATACCATGGAAACACCATATATTTT
>15|TRBV15|-|TRBJ2-7|TRBD1
CATSRDAQGEFEQYF
TGTGCCACCAGCAGAGACGCACAGGGGGAGTTCGAGCAGTACTTC
>14|TRBV18|-|TRBJ2-1|-
CASSLLGSYNEQFF
TGTGCCAGCTCACTACTAGGGTCCTACAATGAGCAGTTCTTC
>15|TRBV6-6|-|TRBJ2-1|TRBD2
CASSYAAGGVNEQFF
TGTGCCAGCAGTTATGCGGCGGGAGGTGTCAATGAGCAGTTCTTC
>14|TRBV6-5|-|TRBJ2-3|TRBD2
CATWGGGRTDTQYF
TGTGCCACCTGGGGAGGCGGGAGAACAGATACGCAGTATTTT
>12|TRBV9|-|TRBJ2-5|TRBD2
CASRGLKETQYF
TGTGCCAGCAGGGGACTAAAAGAGACCCAGTACTTC
>16|TRBV4-1|once|TRBJ2-5|TRBD1
CASSQDPGTGQETQYF
TGCGCCAGCAGCCAAGACCCTGGGACAGGACAAGAGACCCAGTACTTC
>14|TRBV4-1|few|TRBJ2-7|TRBD1
CASSQTGLSYEQYF
TGCGCCAGCAGCCAGACAGGGCTCTCCTACGAGCAGTACTTC
>16|TRBV18|-|TRBJ2-3|TRBD2
CASSETSGGSTDTQYF
TGTGCCAGCTCAGAGACTAGCGGGGGGTCCACAGATACGCAGTATTTT
>11|TRBV30|-|TRBJ2-3|-
CAWSYGNTQYF
TGTGCCTGGAGTTACGGTAATACGCAGTATTTT
>15|TRBV18|-|TRBJ2-7|TRBD1
CASSPRDRQSYEQYF
TGTGCCAGCTCACCAAGGGACAGGCAATCCTACGAGCAGTACTTC
>15|TRBV7-8|-|TRBJ1-2|TRBD1
CASSPGTATNYGYTF
TGTGCCAGCAGCCCCGGGACAGCTACTAACTATGGCTACACCTTC
>13|TRBV7-9|few|TRBJ1-1|-
CASIPLPNTEAFF
TGTGCCAGCATTCCGCTACCGAACACTGAAGCTTTCTTT
>14|TRBV10-1|-|TRBJ2-5|TRBD1
CASSEGQGSETQYF
TGCGCCAGCAGTGAAGGACAGGGGTCAGAGACCCAGTACTTC
>17|TRBV15|-|TRBJ1-3|-
CATSRAPTGSSGNTIYF
TGTGCCACCAGCAGAGCCCCGACAGGTAGCTCTGGAAACACCATATATTTT
>13|TRBV6-5|-|TRBJ1-1|-
CASNRRQGEVAFF
TGTGCCAGCAACCGCCGGCAGGGTGAAGTTGCTTTCTTT